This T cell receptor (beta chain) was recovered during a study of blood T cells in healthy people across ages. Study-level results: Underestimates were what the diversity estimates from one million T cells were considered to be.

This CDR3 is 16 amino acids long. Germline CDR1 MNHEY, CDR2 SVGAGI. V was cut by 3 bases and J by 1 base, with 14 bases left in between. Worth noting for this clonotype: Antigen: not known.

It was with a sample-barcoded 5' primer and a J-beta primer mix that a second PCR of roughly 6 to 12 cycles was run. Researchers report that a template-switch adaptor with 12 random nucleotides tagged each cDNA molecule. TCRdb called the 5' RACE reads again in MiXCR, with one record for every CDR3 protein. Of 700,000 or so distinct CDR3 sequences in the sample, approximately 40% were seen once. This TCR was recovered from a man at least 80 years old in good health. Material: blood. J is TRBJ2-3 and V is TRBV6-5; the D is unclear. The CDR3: CASSYLATIRTDTQYF. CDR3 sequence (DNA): TGTGCCAGCAGTTATCTTGCGACAATCCGCACAGATACGCAGTATTTT.